This entry lists 8 T cell receptor beta chains sequenced from one sample in a study of human T cells and chemical hapten exposure. Described time point: patch test 1, 2 weeks after DPC sensitization. Treatment described: therapeutic diphenylcyclopropenone sensitization with weekly scalp DPC. Using its own MiXCR run on the RACE reads, TCRdb lists one record per CDR3 protein. The data contain around 160,000 distinct CDR3 sequences, roughly 15% of them singletons. The material was whole blood, obtained in connection with sensitization to the hapten diphenylcyclopropenone (DPC). The receptor source for this set is a woman in her twenties or thirties with alopecia areata. Some clones in this sample may be carry-over from other donors' samples.

This clonotype was seen a handful of times. The chain has TRBV3-1 and TRBJ2-3; D not certain. The V end lost 3 bases, the J end lost 1 base, and 8 bases lay between the germline ends. The germline gives CDR1 LGHDT, CDR2 YNNKEL (reference sequence). This CDR3 has 14 amino acids. CDR3 amino acids: CASSHKTRTDTQYF. The CDR3 region has the DNA TGTGCCAGCAGCCACAAGACTCGCACAGATACGCAGTATTTT.

V gene TRBV6-5 combines with J gene TRBJ1-5, with TRBD1 matching over 7 bases. The J segment lost 5 bases and the V segment lost 6 bases, leaving 10 bases of the junction unmatched. This CDR3 comprises 15 residues. Germline V CDR1 and CDR2: MNHEY, SVGAGI. This CDR3 reads CASRVRDSRDQPQHF. The CDR3 DNA is TGTGCCAGCAGGGTCCGGGACAGCCGGGATCAGCCCCAGCATTTT.

V usage is TRBV9 and J usage is TRBJ2-1; the D is unclear. This CDR3 spans 14 amino acids. Germline V gene sequence: CDR1 SGDLS, CDR2 YYNGEE. V lost 0 bases, J lost 5 bases, and 9 bases lay in between. The CDR3: CASSVGTANNEQFF. The CDR3 DNA reads as TGTGCCAGCAGCGTAGGGACGGCGAACAATGAGCAGTTCTTC.

This clonotype has more than one count but fewer than ten. This chain joins TRBV7-2 and TRBJ1-5; 9 bases line up with TRBD1. With 3 bases clipped from V and 2 bases from J, the junction kept 17 bases outside the gene matches. Per the germline V gene, CDR1 is SGHTA and CDR2 is FQGNSA. This CDR3 has 20 residues. CDR3 in amino acids: CASSFSMGQGAGLGNQPQHF. CDR3 nucleotides: TGTGCCAGCAGCTTTTCTATGGGACAGGGAGCAGGTCTGGGCAATCAGCCCCAGCATTTT. Drawing the rest from reference TRBV7-2 and TRBJ1-5, the complete variable domain is GAGVSQSPSNKVTEKGKDVELRCDPISGHTALYWYRQSLGQGLEFLIYFQGNSAPDKSGLPSDRFSAERTGGSVSTLTIQRTQQEDSAVYLCASSFSMGQGAGLGNQPQHFGDGTRLSIL.

There are many counts of this clonotype. CDR3 DNA sequence: TGCAGCGTTGGTGTGGCAGGGCGCACAGATACGCAGTATTTT. Protein: CSVGVAGRTDTQYF. The chain links TRBV29-1 to TRBJ2-3; D is perhaps TRBD1 (5 bases). Germline lookup yields CDR1 SQVTM and CDR2 ANQGSEA. V lost 4 bases and J lost 1, with 12 bases in between. The CDR3 extends over 14 amino acids.

This clonotype was seen more than once but under ten times. Compared with germline, one end of the junction differs, possibly owing to a read error. The CDR3 DNA is TGTGCTAGCAGCTGGGGCACGGGGCCCTACGAGCAGTACTTC. Translating gives CASSWGTGPYEQYF. The chain joins TRBV7-7 to TRBJ2-7; D tentatively reads TRBD1 or TRBD2 (5 bases each). Germline CDR1 SSHAT, CDR2 FNYEAQ (reference sequence). This CDR3 is built from 14 residues.

This clonotype came up a few times. The chain has TRBV7-2 and TRBJ2-1; 10 bases match TRBD2. This CDR3 has 16 amino acids. The junction had 12 bases not matched to a gene; V was cut back by 6 bases and J by 7 bases. Germline CDR1 is SGHTA and CDR2 is FQGNSA. This CDR3 is CASRALSGGALNEQFF. For the CDR3, the DNA is TGTGCCAGCAGAGCCCTAAGCGGGGGGGCCCTGAATGAGCAGTTCTTC.

V and J are TRBV10-3 and TRBJ2-3; perhaps TRBD2 as D (6 bases). Germline V CDR1 and CDR2: ENHRY, SYGVKD. This CDR3 is built from 17 residues. Trimming removed 3 bases at V and 0 bases at J, with 16 bases between. DNA for the CDR3: TGTGCCATCAGTGAACGGGGTTTTGGGACTAGCACAGATACGCAGTATTTT. Protein: CAISERGFGTSTDTQYF.